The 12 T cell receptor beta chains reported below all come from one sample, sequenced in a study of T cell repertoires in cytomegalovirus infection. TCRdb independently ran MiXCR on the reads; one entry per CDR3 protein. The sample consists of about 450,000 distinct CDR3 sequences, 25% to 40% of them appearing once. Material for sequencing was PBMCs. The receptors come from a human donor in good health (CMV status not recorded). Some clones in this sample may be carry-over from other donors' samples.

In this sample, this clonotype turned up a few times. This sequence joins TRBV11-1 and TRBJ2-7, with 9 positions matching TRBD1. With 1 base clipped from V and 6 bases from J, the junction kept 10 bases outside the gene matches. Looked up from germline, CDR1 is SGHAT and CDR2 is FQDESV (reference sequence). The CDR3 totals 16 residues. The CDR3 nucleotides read TGTGCCAGCAGCTTAGGAGGGACAGGGATTCGGGCCGAGCAGTACTTC. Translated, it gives CASSLGGTGIRAEQYF. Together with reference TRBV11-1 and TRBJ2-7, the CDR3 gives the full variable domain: EAEVAQSPRYKITEKSQAVAFWCDPISGHATLYWYRQILGQGPELLVQFQDESVVDDSQLPKDRFSAERLKGVDSTLKIQPAELGDSAMYLCASSLGGTGIRAEQYFGPGTRLTVT.

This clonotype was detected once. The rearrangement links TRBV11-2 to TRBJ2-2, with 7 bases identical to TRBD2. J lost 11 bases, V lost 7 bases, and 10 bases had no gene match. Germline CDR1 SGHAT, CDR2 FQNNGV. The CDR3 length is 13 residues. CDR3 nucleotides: TGTGCCAGCACGCTAGCGGACACCGTTGAGCTGTTTTTT. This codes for CASTLADTVELFF.

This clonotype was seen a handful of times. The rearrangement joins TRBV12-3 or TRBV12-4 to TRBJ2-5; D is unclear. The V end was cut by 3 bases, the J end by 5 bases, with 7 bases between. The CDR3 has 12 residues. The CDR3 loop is CASSFSWETQYF. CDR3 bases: TGTGCCAGCAGTTTCTCTTGGGAGACCCAGTACTTC.

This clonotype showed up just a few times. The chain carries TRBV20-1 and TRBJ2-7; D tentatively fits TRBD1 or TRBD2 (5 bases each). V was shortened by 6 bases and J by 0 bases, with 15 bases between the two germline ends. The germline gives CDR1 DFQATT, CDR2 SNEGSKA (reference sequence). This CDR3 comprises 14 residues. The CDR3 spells CSASGTQFSYEQYF. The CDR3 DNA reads TGCAGTGCGTCCGGGACGCAATTCTCCTACGAGCAGTACTTC.

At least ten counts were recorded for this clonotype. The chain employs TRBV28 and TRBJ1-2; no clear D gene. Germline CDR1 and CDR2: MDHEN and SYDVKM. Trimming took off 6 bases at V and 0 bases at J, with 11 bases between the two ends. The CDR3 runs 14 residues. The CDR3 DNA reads TGTGCCAGCAGCTTAGGAGGAGCTAACTATGGCTACACCTTC. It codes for CASSLGGANYGYTF.

DNA for the CDR3: TGTGCCAGCAGTGGCCGTACTCTTGTCAACGTTTCACCCCTCCACTTT. Amino acids: CASSGRTLVNVSPLHF. This chain connects TRBV2 to TRBJ1-6; unclear D gene. CDR1 and CDR2 from the germline V gene are SNHLY and FYNNEI. With 4 bases removed from V and 9 bases from J, the gap between germline ends came to 19 bases. CDR3 length: 16 residues.

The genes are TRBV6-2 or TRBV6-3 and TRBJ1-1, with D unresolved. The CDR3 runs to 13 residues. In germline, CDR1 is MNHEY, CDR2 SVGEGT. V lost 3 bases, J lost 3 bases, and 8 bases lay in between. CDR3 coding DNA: TGTGCCAGCAGTTATCAAACCTACACTGAAGCTTTCTTT. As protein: CASSYQTYTEAFF.

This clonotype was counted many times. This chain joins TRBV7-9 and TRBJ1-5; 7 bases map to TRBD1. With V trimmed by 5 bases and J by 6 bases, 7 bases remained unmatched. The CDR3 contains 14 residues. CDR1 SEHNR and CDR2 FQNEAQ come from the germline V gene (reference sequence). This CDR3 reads CASSRDSIAQPQHF. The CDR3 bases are TGTGCCAGCAGCCGGGACAGTATAGCTCAGCCCCAGCATTTT.

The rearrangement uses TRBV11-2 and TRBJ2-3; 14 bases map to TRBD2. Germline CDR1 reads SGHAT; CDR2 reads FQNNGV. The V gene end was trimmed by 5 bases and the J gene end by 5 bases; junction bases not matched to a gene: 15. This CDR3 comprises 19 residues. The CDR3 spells CASSPRGGTSGGHGDTQYF. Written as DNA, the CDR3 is TGTGCCAGCAGCCCAAGGGGGGGGACTAGCGGGGGACATGGAGATACGCAGTATTTT.

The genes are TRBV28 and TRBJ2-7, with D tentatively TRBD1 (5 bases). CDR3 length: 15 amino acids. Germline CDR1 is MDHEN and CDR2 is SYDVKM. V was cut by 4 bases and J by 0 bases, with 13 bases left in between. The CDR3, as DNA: TGTGCCAGCAGTTCCCCAGGGCGTAACTCCTACGAGCAGTACTTC. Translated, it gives CASSSPGRNSYEQYF.

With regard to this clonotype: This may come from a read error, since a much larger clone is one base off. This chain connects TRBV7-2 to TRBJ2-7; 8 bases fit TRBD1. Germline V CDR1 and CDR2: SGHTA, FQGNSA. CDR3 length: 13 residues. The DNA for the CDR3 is TGTGCCAGCACGCAGGACAGGGCCTACGAGAAGTACTTC. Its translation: CASTQDRAYEKYF.

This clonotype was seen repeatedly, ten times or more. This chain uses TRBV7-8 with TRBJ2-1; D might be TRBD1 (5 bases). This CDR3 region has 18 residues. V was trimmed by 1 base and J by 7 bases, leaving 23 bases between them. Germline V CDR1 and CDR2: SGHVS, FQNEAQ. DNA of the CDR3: TGTGCCAGCAGCTTAGATTATCTCTTGGGGCAGGCAAGGAATGAGCAGTTCTTC. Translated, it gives CASSLDYLLGQARNEQFF.